Following are 21 T cell receptor beta chains from one sample sequenced in a study of blood T cell repertoires in COVID-19. Profiling relied on immunoSEQ multiplex PCR, and the TCRdb table lists in-frame clones only, not all of them. The sample lists about 140,000 clones; about 89% were seen once. Input material: peripheral blood. All receptors come from a man aged 45-65 years who had recovered from COVID-19.

The chain combines TRBV7-8 with TRBJ2-5, with 15 bases lining up with TRBD2. There are 17 residues in the CDR3. The germline gives CDR1 SGHVS, CDR2 FQNEAQ. The trim removed 1 base at V and 4 bases at J, leaving 4 bases unmatched. DNA for the CDR3: TGTGCCAGCAGCTTAGGGACTAGCGGGGGGGCCGTAGAGACCCAGTACTTC. Protein product: CASSLGTSGGAVETQYF.

J is TRBJ2-3 and V is TRBV7-9; 7 nucleotides align to TRBD1. Germline V CDR1 and CDR2: SEHNR, FQNEAQ (reference sequence). The CDR3 is 17 amino acids. The J segment lost 0 bases and the V segment lost 5 bases, leaving 11 bases of the junction unmatched. The CDR3 bases are TGTGCCAGCAGCACAAAAATACAGGGGCTAAGCACAGATACGCAGTATTTT. Its translation: CASSTKIQGLSTDTQYF. Looking up the rest from reference TRBV7-9 and TRBJ2-3 gives the full variable domain: DTGVSQNPRHKITKRGQNVTFRCDPISEHNRLYWYRQTLGQGPEFLTYFQNEAQLEKSRLLSDRFSAERPKGSFSTLEIQRTEQGDSAMYLCASSTKIQGLSTDTQYFGPGTRLTVL.

The chain employs TRBV2 and TRBJ2-7; unclear D gene. Trimming took 4 bases from V and 2 from J, leaving 6 bases between them. Germline loops: CDR1 SNHLY, CDR2 FYNNEI. This CDR3 spans 12 amino acids. The CDR3 sequence is CASSGDTYEQYF. The CDR3 bases are TGTGCCAGCAGTGGTGACACCTACGAGCAGTACTTC.

The rearrangement joins TRBV4-1 to TRBJ2-2; 16 bases line up with TRBD2. The germline gives CDR1 MGHRA, CDR2 YSYEKL. V shed 0 bases and J 4 bases; nucleotides not matched to a gene: 5. The CDR3 extends over 19 amino acids. CDR3 in DNA: TGCGCCAGCAGCCAAGAGGGACTAGCGGGGGGGCCGGGCACCGGGGAGCTGTTTTTT. Its protein is CASSQEGLAGGPGTGELFF.

CDR3 coding DNA: TGTGCCAGCAGCTTGTCGGTAGCGGGGACCTACAATGAGCAGTTCTTC. Amino acid sequence: CASSLSVAGTYNEQFF. The V and J genes are TRBV5-6 and TRBJ2-1, with 8 bases identical to TRBD2. Germline V gives CDR1 SGHDT, CDR2 YYEEEE. V gave up 1 base and J gave up 2 bases; unmatched junction bases: 5. The CDR3 sequence is 16 residues long.

The rearrangement uses TRBV11-2 and TRBJ2-7; 9 positions match TRBD1. Trimming took 6 bases from V and 2 from J; bases not matched to a gene: 8. Germline V gives CDR1 SGHAT, CDR2 FQNNGV. This CDR3 has 15 residues. CDR3 protein: CASRLPGQGTYEQYF. The CDR3, as DNA: TGTGCCAGCAGATTACCGGGACAGGGAACCTACGAGCAGTACTTC.

V and J are TRBV4-1 and TRBJ1-2; no firm D call. V was clipped by 0 bases and J by 6 bases, with 14 bases between them. This CDR3 comprises 15 residues. Germline CDR1 reads MGHRA; CDR2 reads YSYEKL. CDR3 in DNA: TGCGCCAGCAGCCAAGATGGTTTACGAGTTGATGGCTACACCTTC. Amino acids: CASSQDGLRVDGYTF.

The count of this clone is one. The chain combines TRBV11-3 with TRBJ1-2; D unresolved. Trimming shortened V by 4 bases and J by 3 bases, and 18 bases separated the two germline ends. CDR1 SGHNT and CDR2 YENEEA come from the germline V gene. CDR3 length: 16 residues. CDR3 amino acids: CASSSLGSGGDYGYTF. CDR3 coding DNA: TGTGCCAGCAGCTCCCTGGGTTCGGGAGGCGACTATGGCTACACCTTC.

The rearrangement uses TRBV9 and TRBJ1-2; a weak D match, TRBD1 (6 bases). The CDR3 contains 15 residues. The germline gives CDR1 SGDLS, CDR2 YYNGEE. V lost 4 bases and J 2 bases, leaving 15 bases between the germline ends. DNA of the CDR3: TGTGCCAGCAGCTCCCCCAGGGGTACGAACTATGGCTACACCTTC. Residues: CASSSPRGTNYGYTF. The entire variable domain, with the rest obtained from reference TRBV9 and TRBJ1-2, is as follows: DSGVTQTPKHLITATGQRVTLRCSPRSGDLSVYWYQQSLDQGLQFLIQYYNGEERAKGNILERFSAQQFPDLHSELNLSSLELGDSALYFCASSSPRGTNYGYTFGSGTRLTVV.

The chain joins TRBV9 to TRBJ2-1; tentative D call: TRBD2 (6 bases). V was cut by 5 bases and J by 0 bases, with 12 bases left in between. The CDR3 is 15 residues long. Germline V gene data show CDR1 as SGDLS and CDR2 as YYNGEE. The CDR3 here is CASSPWGDSYNEQFF. In nucleotides, the CDR3 is TGTGCCAGCAGTCCGTGGGGGGACTCCTACAATGAGCAGTTCTTC.

This clone was observed a handful of times. The rearrangement uses TRBV7-9 and TRBJ2-5, with D possibly matching TRBD1 (6 bases). V was trimmed by 5 bases and J by 1 base, leaving 14 bases between them. Germline V gene lookup returns CDR1 SEHNR and CDR2 FQNEAQ (reference sequence). CDR3 length equals 15 residues. Here the CDR3 reads CASSRYRATQETQYF. The CDR3 nucleotides read TGTGCCAGCAGCAGGTACAGGGCTACCCAAGAGACCCAGTACTTC.

The V and J genes are TRBV5-6 and TRBJ2-6; 8 bases line up with TRBD2. The germline CDR1 and CDR2 sequences are SGHDT and YYEEEE. This CDR3 has 18 residues. The trim removed 4 bases at V and 0 bases at J, leaving 9 bases unmatched. The CDR3 loop reads CASSETGGPGSGANVLTF. The DNA for the CDR3 is TGTGCCAGCAGCGAAACGGGGGGGCCGGGCTCTGGGGCCAACGTCCTGACTTTC.

V usage is TRBV4-1 and J usage is TRBJ1-1, with D perhaps matching TRBD1 (5 bases). V lost 2 bases and J 4 bases, leaving 14 bases between the germline ends. Germline V CDR1 and CDR2: MGHRA, YSYEKL. This CDR3 comprises 15 residues. The CDR3 bases are TGCGCCAGCAGCCAACTCCCCTCCGGGGGCACTGAAGCTTTCTTT. Its protein is CASSQLPSGGTEAFF.

As to this clone: One junction end does not reproduce the germline sequence, and a read error may be involved. The V call is TRBV19, the J call TRBJ1-5, with D unresolved. The CDR3 totals 15 residues. Germline V CDR1 and CDR2: LNHDA, SQIVND (reference sequence). CDR3: CVSISRAISNQPQHF. The CDR3 coding sequence is TGTGTCAGTATCTCGCGGGCTATTAGCAATCAGCCCCAGCATTTT.

The chain couples TRBV7-8 to TRBJ2-7, with D perhaps TRBD2 (5 bases). This CDR3 is built from 14 residues. Looked up from germline, CDR1 is SGHVS and CDR2 is FQNEAQ. Trimming shortened V by 0 bases and J by 11 bases, and 17 bases separated the two germline ends. In DNA, the CDR3 is TGTGCCAGCAGCTTAGCGCTCGACTCTCGGGAAGAGTACTTC. The encoded protein is CASSLALDSREEYF.

This clone came up once. The chain uses TRBV7-9 and TRBJ2-3; the match to TRBD1 covers 7 bases. Germline CDR1 and CDR2: SEHNR and FQNEAQ (reference sequence). The CDR3 extends over 18 amino acids. V shed 2 bases and J 2 bases; nucleotides not matched to a gene: 13. CDR3 sequence: CASSLTSVAGGNTDTQYF. DNA of the CDR3: TGTGCCAGCAGCTTAACGTCGGTGGCAGGGGGAAACACAGATACGCAGTATTTT.

The chain combines TRBV7-2 with TRBJ2-5, with 16 bases identical to TRBD2. Germline V lookup: CDR1 SGHTA, CDR2 FQGNSA. This CDR3 region has 15 residues. V dropped 5 bases and J dropped 6; count of bases not matched to a gene: 3. The CDR3 protein is CASSPGLAGGKTQYF. The CDR3 bases are TGTGCCAGCAGCCCGGGACTAGCGGGGGGGAAGACCCAGTACTTC. The complete variable domain, with remaining parts taken from reference TRBV7-2 and TRBJ2-5, reads GAGVSQSPSNKVTEKGKDVELRCDPISGHTALYWYRQSLGQGLEFLIYFQGNSAPDKSGLPSDRFSAERTGGSVSTLTIQRTQQEDSAVYLCASSPGLAGGKTQYFGPGTRLLVL.

This chain connects TRBV7-9 to TRBJ2-1, with D perhaps TRBD2 (6 bases). Deletions cut 7 bases from V and 9 bases from J, with 13 bases between. This CDR3 is built from 12 residues. Looked up from germline, CDR1 is SEHNR and CDR2 is FQNEAQ (reference sequence). In nucleotides, the CDR3 is TGTGCCAGCATCCCCCAGGAGGGTGAGCAGTTCTTC. It specifies CASIPQEGEQFF.

The V call is TRBV27, the J call TRBJ1-2; TRBD1 agrees at 9 bases. The V gene's germline CDR1 is MNHEY and CDR2 SMNVEV (reference sequence). The junction had 17 bases not matched to a gene; V was cut back by 5 bases and J by 7 bases. This CDR3 is 17 amino acids long. Here the CDR3 DNA reads TGTGCCAGCAGTCCCGGAGGACGGGGGGGACAGGGCCGTGGCTACACCTTC. Its translation is CASSPGGRGGQGRGYTF.

V and J are TRBV19 and TRBJ1-4, with a weak D call TRBD1 (5 bases). The germline CDR1 and CDR2 sequences are LNHDA and SQIVND (reference sequence). This CDR3 contains 19 residues. The V end lost 3 bases, the J end lost 0 bases, and 20 bases lay between the germline ends. This chain's CDR3 is CASSIKRGSTLATNEKLFF. DNA for the CDR3: TGTGCCAGTAGTATTAAACGGGGGTCTACCCTTGCAACTAATGAAAAACTGTTTTTT. The full variable domain, in which reference TRBV19 and TRBJ1-4 provide the parts outside the CDR3, is DGGITQSPKYLFRKEGQNVTLSCEQNLNHDAMYWYRQDPGQGLRLIYYSQIVNDFQKGDIAEGYSVSREKKESFPLTVTSAQKNPTAFYLCASSIKRGSTLATNEKLFFGSGTQLSVL.

V gene TRBV4-2 combines with J gene TRBJ1-2, with 9 bases fitting TRBD1. The ends lost 2 bases at V and 5 bases at J; junction bases unmatched: 3. CDR1 and CDR2 (germline): LGHNA, YNFKEQ. The CDR3 length is 14 residues. The CDR3 region is CASSQTGQGYGYTF. The CDR3 bases are TGTGCCAGCAGCCAAACGGGACAGGGTTATGGCTACACCTTC.